This T cell receptor beta chain was profiled in a study of blood T cell repertoires in COVID-19. At the level of the study: Both acute and convalescent COVID-19 samples were obtained from the United States, Italy and Spain.

Study processing details: Using reference gene primer amplification, nucleated cell counts were estimated. Measured with immunoSEQ multiplex PCR; TCRdb has only the in-frame clones, and not every one. V, J and clone size are taken as reported in that table, and D and trimming were inferred from the DNA itself. Of approximately 220,000 clones listed, under 90% are singletons. This CDR3 is 13 amino acids long. V was trimmed by 4 bases and J by 4 bases, leaving 8 bases between them. Per the germline V gene, CDR1 is SGHDT and CDR2 is YYEEEE. Specimen: peripheral blood. V and J are TRBV5-6 and TRBJ2-2; tentative D call: TRBD1 (5 bases). This TCR came from a middle-aged woman with active or convalescent COVID-19. CDR3 DNA sequence: TGTGCCAGCAGCCGACAGCCCACCGGGGAGCTGTTTTTT. This codes for CASSRQPTGELFF.